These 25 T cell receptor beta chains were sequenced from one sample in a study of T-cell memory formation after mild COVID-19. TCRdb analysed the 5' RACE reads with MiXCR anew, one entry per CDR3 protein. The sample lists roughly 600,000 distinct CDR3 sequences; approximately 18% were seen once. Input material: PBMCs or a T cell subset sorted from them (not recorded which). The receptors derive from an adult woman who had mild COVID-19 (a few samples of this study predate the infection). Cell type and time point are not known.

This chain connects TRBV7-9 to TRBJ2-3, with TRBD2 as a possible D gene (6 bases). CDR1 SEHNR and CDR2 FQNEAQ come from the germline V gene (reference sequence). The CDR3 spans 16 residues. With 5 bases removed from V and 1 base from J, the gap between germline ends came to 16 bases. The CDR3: CASSPPYGGGTDTQYF. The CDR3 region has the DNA TGTGCCAGCAGCCCTCCGTACGGGGGTGGCACAGATACGCAGTATTTT.

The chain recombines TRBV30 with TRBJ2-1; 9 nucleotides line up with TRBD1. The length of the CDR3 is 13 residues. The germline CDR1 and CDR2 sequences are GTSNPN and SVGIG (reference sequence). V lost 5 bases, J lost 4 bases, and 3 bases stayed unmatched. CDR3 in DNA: TGTGCCTGGTGGGACAGGGTTTACAATGAGCAGTTCTTC. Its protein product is CAWWDRVYNEQFF. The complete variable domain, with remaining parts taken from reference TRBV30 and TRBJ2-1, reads SQTIHQWPATLVQPVGSPLSLECTVEGTSNPNLYWYRQAAGRGLQLLFYSVGIGQISSEVPQNLSASRPQDRQFILSSKKLLLSDSGFYLCAWWDRVYNEQFFGPGTRLTVL.

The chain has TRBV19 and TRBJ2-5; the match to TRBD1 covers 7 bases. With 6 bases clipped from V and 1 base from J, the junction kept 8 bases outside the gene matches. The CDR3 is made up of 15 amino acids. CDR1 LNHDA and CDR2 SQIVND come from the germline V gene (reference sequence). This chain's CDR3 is CASRGYRGIQETQYF. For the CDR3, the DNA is TGTGCCAGTAGGGGGTACAGGGGTATCCAAGAGACCCAGTACTTC.

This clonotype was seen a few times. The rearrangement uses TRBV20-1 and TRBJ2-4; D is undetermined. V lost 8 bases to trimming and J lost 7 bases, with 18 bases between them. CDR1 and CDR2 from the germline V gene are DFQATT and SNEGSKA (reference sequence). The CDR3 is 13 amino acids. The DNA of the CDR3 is TGCAGTCCGCTAACAAACCCGCCCAACATTCAGTACTTC. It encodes CSPLTNPPNIQYF.

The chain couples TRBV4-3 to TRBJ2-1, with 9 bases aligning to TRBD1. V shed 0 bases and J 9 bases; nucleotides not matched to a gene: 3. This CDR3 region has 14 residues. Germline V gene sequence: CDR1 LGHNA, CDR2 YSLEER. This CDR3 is CASSQDTGGTEQFF. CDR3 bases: TGCGCCAGCAGCCAAGATACAGGGGGCACTGAGCAGTTCTTC.

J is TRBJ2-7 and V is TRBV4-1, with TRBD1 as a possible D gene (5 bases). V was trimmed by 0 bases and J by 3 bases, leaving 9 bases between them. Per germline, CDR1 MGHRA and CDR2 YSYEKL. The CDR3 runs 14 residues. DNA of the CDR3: TGCGCCAGCAGCCAAGAGGACACCTTCTACGAGCAGTACTTC. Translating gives CASSQEDTFYEQYF.

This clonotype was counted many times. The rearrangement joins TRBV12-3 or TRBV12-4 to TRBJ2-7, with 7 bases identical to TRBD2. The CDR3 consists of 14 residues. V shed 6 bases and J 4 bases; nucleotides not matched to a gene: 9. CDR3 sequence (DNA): TGTGCCAGCAGACCTCGACTAGCTCGGTACGAGCAGTACTTC. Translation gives CASRPRLARYEQYF.

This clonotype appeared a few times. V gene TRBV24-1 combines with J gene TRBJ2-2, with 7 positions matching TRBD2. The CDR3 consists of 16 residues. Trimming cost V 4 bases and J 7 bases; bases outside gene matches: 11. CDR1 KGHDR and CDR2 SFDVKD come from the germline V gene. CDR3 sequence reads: CATSEPPGTTFGELFF. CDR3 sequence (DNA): TGTGCCACCAGTGAGCCGCCCGGGACTACTTTCGGGGAGCTGTTTTTT.

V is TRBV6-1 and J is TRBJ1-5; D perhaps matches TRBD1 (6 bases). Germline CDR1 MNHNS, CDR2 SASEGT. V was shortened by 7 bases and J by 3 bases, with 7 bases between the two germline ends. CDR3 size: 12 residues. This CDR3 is CASTGANQPQHF. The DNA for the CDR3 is TGTGCCAGCACAGGGGCCAATCAGCCCCAGCATTTT.

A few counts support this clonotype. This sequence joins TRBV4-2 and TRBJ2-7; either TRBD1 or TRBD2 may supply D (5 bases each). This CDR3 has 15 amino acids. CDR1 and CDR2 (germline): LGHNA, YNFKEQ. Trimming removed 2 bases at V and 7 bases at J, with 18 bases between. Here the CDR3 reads CASSQNPGTGWEQYF. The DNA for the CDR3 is TGTGCCAGCAGCCAAAATCCCGGGACGGGGTGGGAGCAGTACTTC.

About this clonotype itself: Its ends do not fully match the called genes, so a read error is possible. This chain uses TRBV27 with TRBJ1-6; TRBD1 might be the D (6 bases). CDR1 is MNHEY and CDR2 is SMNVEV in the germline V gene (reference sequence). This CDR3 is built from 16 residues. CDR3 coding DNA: TGTGCCAGCCGTTTATGGACAGCCAGATATAATTCACCCCTCCACTTT. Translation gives CASRLWTARYNSPLHF.

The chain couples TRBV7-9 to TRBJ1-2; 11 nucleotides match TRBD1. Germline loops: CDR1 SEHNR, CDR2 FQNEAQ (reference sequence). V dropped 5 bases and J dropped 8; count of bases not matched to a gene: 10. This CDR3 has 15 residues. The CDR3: CASSLGQGAVEGYTF. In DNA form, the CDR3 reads TGTGCCAGCAGCCTTGGACAGGGGGCAGTTGAGGGCTACACCTTC.

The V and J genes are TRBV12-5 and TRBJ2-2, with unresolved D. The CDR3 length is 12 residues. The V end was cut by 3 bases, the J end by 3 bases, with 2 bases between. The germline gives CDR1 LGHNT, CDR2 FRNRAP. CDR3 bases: TGTGCTAGTGGTTTCCACACCGGGGAGCTGTTTTTT. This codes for CASGFHTGELFF. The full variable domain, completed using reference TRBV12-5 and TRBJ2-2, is DARVTQTPRHKVTEMGQEVTMRCQPILGHNTVFWYRQTMMQGLELLAYFRNRAPLDDSGMPKDRFSAEMPDATLATLKIQPSEPRDSAVYFCASGFHTGELFFGEGSRLTVL.

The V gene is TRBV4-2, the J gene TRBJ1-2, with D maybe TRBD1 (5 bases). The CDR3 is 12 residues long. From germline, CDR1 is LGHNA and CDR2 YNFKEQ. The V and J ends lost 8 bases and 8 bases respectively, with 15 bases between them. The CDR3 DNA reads TGTGCCAGCGGACCCGGGACCGGGGGCTACACCTTC. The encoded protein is CASGPGTGGYTF.

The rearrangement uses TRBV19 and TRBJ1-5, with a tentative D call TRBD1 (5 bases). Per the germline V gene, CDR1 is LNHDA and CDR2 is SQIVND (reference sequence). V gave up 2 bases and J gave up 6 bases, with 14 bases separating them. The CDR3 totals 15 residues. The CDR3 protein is CASSITGPGRQPQHF. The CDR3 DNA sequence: TGTGCCAGTAGTATAACCGGGCCGGGGCGTCAGCCCCAGCATTTT.

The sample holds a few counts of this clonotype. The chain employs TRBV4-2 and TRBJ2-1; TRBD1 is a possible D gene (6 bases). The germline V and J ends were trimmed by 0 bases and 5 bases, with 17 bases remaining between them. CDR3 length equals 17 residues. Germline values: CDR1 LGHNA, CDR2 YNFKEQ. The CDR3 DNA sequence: TGTGCCAGCAGCCAAGATGGGTATGGGGGCTGGGACAATGAGCAGTTCTTC. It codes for CASSQDGYGGWDNEQFF.

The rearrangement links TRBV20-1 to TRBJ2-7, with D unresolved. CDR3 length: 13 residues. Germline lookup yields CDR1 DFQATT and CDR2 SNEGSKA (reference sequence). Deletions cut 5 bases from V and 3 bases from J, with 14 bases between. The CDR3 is CSAEQPSNYEQYF. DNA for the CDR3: TGCAGTGCTGAACAACCCTCCAACTACGAGCAGTACTTC.

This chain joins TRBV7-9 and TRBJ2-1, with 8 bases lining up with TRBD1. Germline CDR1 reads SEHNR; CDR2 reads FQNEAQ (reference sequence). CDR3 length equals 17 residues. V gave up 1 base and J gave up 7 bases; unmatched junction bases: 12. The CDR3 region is CASSLGDRTPRRNEQFF. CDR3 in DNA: TGTGCCAGCAGCTTAGGGGACAGGACCCCCCGAAGGAATGAGCAGTTCTTC.

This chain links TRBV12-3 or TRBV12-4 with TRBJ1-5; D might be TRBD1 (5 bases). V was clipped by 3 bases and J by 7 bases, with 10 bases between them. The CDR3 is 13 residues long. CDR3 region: CASSFRVLQPQHF. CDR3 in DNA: TGTGCCAGCAGTTTCAGGGTTTTGCAGCCCCAGCATTTT.

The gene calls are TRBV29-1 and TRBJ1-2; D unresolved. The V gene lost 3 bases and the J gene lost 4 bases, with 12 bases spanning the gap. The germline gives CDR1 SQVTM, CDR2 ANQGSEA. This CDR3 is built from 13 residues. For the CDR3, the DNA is TGCAGCGTTGAGATTCTACAGCCCTATGGCTACACCTTC. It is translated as CSVEILQPYGYTF.

The CDR3 loop reads CASRPGQGTGELFF. The DNA for the CDR3 is TGTGCCAGCAGACCCGGACAGGGGACCGGGGAGCTGTTTTTT. V gene TRBV6-6 combines with J gene TRBJ2-2; 9 nucleotides agree with TRBD1. CDR3 length equals 14 residues. From germline, CDR1 is MNHNY and CDR2 SVGAGI (reference sequence). The trim removed 6 bases at V and 5 bases at J, leaving 4 bases unmatched.

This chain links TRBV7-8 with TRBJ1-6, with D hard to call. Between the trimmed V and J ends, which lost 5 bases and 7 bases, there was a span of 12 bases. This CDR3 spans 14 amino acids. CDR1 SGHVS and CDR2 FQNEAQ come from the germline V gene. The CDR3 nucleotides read TGTGCCAGCAGCGCCCAGATTAACAATTCACCCCTCCACTTT. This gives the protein CASSAQINNSPLHF.

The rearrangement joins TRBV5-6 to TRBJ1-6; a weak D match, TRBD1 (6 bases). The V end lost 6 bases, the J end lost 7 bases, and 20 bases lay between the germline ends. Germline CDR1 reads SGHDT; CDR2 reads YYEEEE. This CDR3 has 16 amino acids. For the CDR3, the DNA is TGTGCCAGCATCGAGGGGGGGGCACATGGGAATTCACCCCTCCACTTT. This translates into CASIEGGAHGNSPLHF.

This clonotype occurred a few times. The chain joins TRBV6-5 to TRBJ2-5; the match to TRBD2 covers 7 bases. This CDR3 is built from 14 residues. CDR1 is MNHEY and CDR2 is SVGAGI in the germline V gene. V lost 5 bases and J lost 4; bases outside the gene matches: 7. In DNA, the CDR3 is TGTGCCAGCAGTCCTAAGCGGGGAGGAGAGACCCAGTACTTC. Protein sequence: CASSPKRGGETQYF.

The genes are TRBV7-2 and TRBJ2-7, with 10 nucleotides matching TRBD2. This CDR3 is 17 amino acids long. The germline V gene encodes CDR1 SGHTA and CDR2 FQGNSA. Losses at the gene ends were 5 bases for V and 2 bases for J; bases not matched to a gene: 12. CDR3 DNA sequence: TGTGCCAGCAGCCAGACGGGGCTACTAGCGGGGCCCTACGAGCAGTACTTC. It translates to CASSQTGLLAGPYEQYF.